These T cell receptor beta chains were read from a single sample in a study of T cell repertoires in cytomegalovirus infection. Their recognized antigens are unknown. TCRdb itself ran the reads through MiXCR, one entry per CDR3 protein. In the table there are 60,000 to 75,000 distinct CDR3 sequences, 25% to 30% of which are singletons. The sequencing used CD8+ T cells from cultured PBMCs, collected from culture after CMV antigen stimulation. The source of these receptors is a human donor in good health (CMV status not recorded). Some clones in this sample may be carry-over from other donors' samples. Each CDR3 is given with its conserved first and last residue.

v_call,j_call,cdr3_aa
TRBV4-1,TRBJ2-3,CASSQDLRGGRDTQYF
TRBV6-1,TRBJ1-2,CASRAGGYNYGYTF
TRBV30,TRBJ1-2,CAWEPGVSGYTF
TRBV12-3/TRBV12-4,TRBJ1-4,CASRGARTNEKLFF
TRBV7-6,TRBJ2-1,CASSLPQGLAGVKGEQFF
TRBV9,TRBJ2-7,CASSVDPSPGYEQYF
TRBV4-1,TRBJ2-1,CASSQDPPLDEQFF
TRBV5-6,TRBJ2-1,CASSWTSGIYNEQFF
TRBV9,TRBJ1-1,CASSLGGQATEAFF
TRBV7-6,TRBJ2-5,CASSLGGGRQETQYF
TRBV20-1,TRBJ2-1,CSARDSGGAWNEQFF
TRBV20-1,TRBJ2-1,CSAEGTVRGNEQFF
TRBV11-3,TRBJ2-7,CASSRGQVYEQYF
TRBV15,TRBJ1-1,CATSRDGHVNTEAFF
TRBV20-1,TRBJ1-6,CSAPRQGINSPLHF
TRBV7-2,TRBJ1-4,CASSLAGGPTNEKLFF
TRBV7-2,TRBJ2-3,CASSFIPPGGMGDTQYF
TRBV5-4,TRBJ2-7,CASSSGLSHYEQYF
TRBV5-5,TRBJ2-5,CASSLSVRLGTQYF
TRBV14,TRBJ2-1,CASSQAQATAYNEQFF
TRBV7-6,TRBJ2-2,CASSDSGRGATGELFF
TRBV7-9,TRBJ2-1,CASSVALDPTSLEQFF
TRBV19,TRBJ2-1,CASSIVARAGGYNEQFF
TRBV29-1,TRBJ2-7,CSVEVEGSYEQYF
TRBV7-8,TRBJ1-4,CASSLGGLTNEKLFF
TRBV7-9,TRBJ2-3,CASSRRQGNTDTQYF
TRBV9,TRBJ2-5,CASSVGDSQETQYF
TRBV29-1,TRBJ1-2,CSVPGSNGGGYTF
TRBV3-1,TRBJ1-2,CASSPGSFNYGYTF
TRBV24-1,TRBJ2-2,CATSDPRAETNTGELFF
TRBV27,TRBJ2-7,CASSSGTGITYEQYF
TRBV19,TRBJ2-3,CASSIATGIGTDTQYF
TRBV15,TRBJ2-3,CATSPSGYSTDTQYF
TRBV18,TRBJ2-3,CASSLGLAEITDTQYF
TRBV20-1,TRBJ2-1,CSAHRVSNEQFF
TRBV7-1,TRBJ2-3,CASSGTSGRLLLTDTQYF
TRBV7-6,TRBJ2-7,CASSFFDEAEQYF
TRBV20-1,TRBJ1-4,CSAAGVGGEKLFF
TRBV6-5,TRBJ2-1,CASRQFGTGTSGNNEQFF
TRBV20-1,TRBJ1-5,CSARDIVRAGSNQPQHF
TRBV6-6,TRBJ2-7,CASSYVVGRAYEQYF
TRBV20-1,TRBJ1-3,CSARTGASGNTIYF
TRBV7-8,TRBJ1-1,CATAPWLRDTEAFF
TRBV5-6,TRBJ2-7,CASSLPGFYEQYF
TRBV5-1,TRBJ2-7,CASSGDGSSYEQYF